The 10 T cell receptor beta chains in this list originate from one sample, sequenced in a study of T cells after yellow fever vaccination. TCRdb independently ran MiXCR on the 5' RACE reads; one entry per CDR3 protein. Here the sample spans hundreds of thousands of distinct CDR3 sequences, around a fifth being singletons. The specimen comprised PBMCs, sampled 20 to 25 days after the first yellow fever vaccination. The source is a man in his late teens or twenties who received the YFV17D yellow fever vaccine.

The rearrangement uses TRBV6-2 or TRBV6-3 and TRBJ2-7; D not certain. Per the germline V gene, CDR1 is MNHEY and CDR2 is SVGEGT. This CDR3 is 13 amino acids long. Trimming cost V 4 bases and J 0 bases, with 7 bases left between them. The CDR3: CASSFQNSYEQYF. CDR3 nucleotide sequence: TGTGCCAGCAGTTTTCAGAACTCCTACGAGCAGTACTTC.

This clonotype was seen a few times. The chain has TRBV4-3 and TRBJ2-7, with TRBD2 matching over 10 bases. The CDR3 totals 16 residues. Germline CDR1 and CDR2: LGHNA and YSLEER. J gave up 7 bases and V 1 base, and 10 bases lay outside the gene matches. CDR3 nucleotides: TGCGCCAGCAGCCAAGGGGTAGCGGGGGGCCGTAGTGAGCAGTACTTC. This encodes CASSQGVAGGRSEQYF.

This clonotype was seen more than once but under ten times. The chain couples TRBV7-9 to TRBJ2-7; D may be TRBD1 (5 bases). The germline CDR1 and CDR2 sequences are SEHNR and FQNEAQ (reference sequence). V was pared by 4 bases and J by 5 bases, with 9 bases between. There are 12 residues in the CDR3. The CDR3 DNA reads as TGTGCCAGCAGCTCCGGCAGGGACGAGCAGTACGTC. It encodes CASSSGRDEQYV.

This clonotype was seen only a few times. The V gene is TRBV5-1, the J gene TRBJ2-1, with 9 bases that match TRBD2. Germline CDR1 is SGHRS and CDR2 is YFSETQ. Trimming cost V 2 bases and J 6 bases; bases outside gene matches: 12. The CDR3 is made up of 17 amino acids. CDR3 sequence reads: CASSLTLARGGINEQFF. The CDR3 DNA reads TGCGCCAGCAGCTTAACCTTGGCGCGGGGGGGCATCAATGAGCAGTTCTTC.

V gene TRBV24-1 combines with J gene TRBJ1-5; D might be TRBD1 (5 bases). Germline V gene sequence: CDR1 KGHDR, CDR2 SFDVKD. The V end was cut by 3 bases, the J end by 4 bases, with 9 bases between. This CDR3 comprises 14 residues. The CDR3 coding sequence is TGTGCCACCAGTGATGCAGGGATAAATCAGCCCCAGCATTTT. Amino acids: CATSDAGINQPQHF.

V usage is TRBV28 and J usage is TRBJ2-7; TRBD2 matches at 7 bases. Germline V gene sequence: CDR1 MDHEN, CDR2 SYDVKM. V was clipped by 5 bases and J by 3 bases; unmatched bases: 10. The CDR3 runs to 15 residues. The CDR3 spells CASSLRQGGDYEQYV. In nucleotides, the CDR3 is TGTGCCAGCAGTCTACGCCAGGGAGGGGACTACGAGCAGTACGTC.

The V call is TRBV27, the J call TRBJ2-7; 8 bases agree with TRBD2. The CDR3 loop spans 14 amino acids. The V segment lost 5 bases and the J segment 7 bases; nucleotides outside the gene matches: 10. Germline loops: CDR1 MNHEY, CDR2 SMNVEV (reference sequence). CDR3 protein: CASSPGGGPGEQYF. CDR3 bases: TGTGCCAGCAGTCCGGGGGGGGGGCCAGGTGAGCAGTACTTC.

The table lists this clonotype with a few counts. V is TRBV4-1 and J is TRBJ1-3; D is undetermined. There are 18 residues in the CDR3. Germline-derived CDR1 and CDR2 are MGHRA and YSYEKL. V shed 0 bases and J shed 2 bases, with 17 bases lying between them. CDR3 DNA sequence: TGCGCCAGCAGCCAAGATTGGGGTTCTACAGTAACTGGAAACACCATATATTTT. This sequence encodes CASSQDWGSTVTGNTIYF.

There are a few counts of this clonotype. The chain combines TRBV24-1 with TRBJ2-2; D gene ambiguous. Germline V gives CDR1 KGHDR, CDR2 SFDVKD. CDR3 size: 15 residues. V was clipped by 3 bases and J by 0 bases, with 7 bases between them. For the CDR3, the DNA is TGTGCCACCAGTGATCCGAGATCGAACACCGGGGAGCTGTTTTTT. Its protein is CATSDPRSNTGELFF.

V usage is TRBV5-6 and J usage is TRBJ2-1; 10 nucleotides align to TRBD2. The CDR3 covers 14 residues. V lost 7 bases, J lost 9 bases, and 10 bases stayed unmatched. CDR1 is SGHDT and CDR2 is YYEEEE in the germline V gene. This chain's CDR3 is CASGRLAGLSEQFF. CDR3 in DNA: TGTGCCAGCGGTAGACTAGCGGGTTTGAGTGAGCAGTTCTTC. Using reference TRBV5-6 and TRBJ2-1 for the parts outside the CDR3, the full variable domain is DAGVTQSPTHLIKTRGQQVTLRCSPKSGHDTVSWYQQALGQGPQFIFQYYEEEERQRGNFPDRFSGHQFPNYSSELNVNALLLGDSALYLCASGRLAGLSEQFFGPGTRLTVL.